These 28 T cell receptor beta chains share one sample of origin, sequenced in a study of blood T cell repertoires in COVID-19. Assay used: immunoSEQ multiplex PCR; TCRdb lists only in-frame clones, some missing. The sample gives about 210,000 clones, about 80% of which show up once; about 2.5% is in the top ten. What was sequenced was peripheral blood. All receptors derive from a woman between 40 and 50 years old with active or convalescent COVID-19.

About this clone itself: The germline gene is not matched at one end of the junction; a read error may be the cause. V gene TRBV7-7 combines with J gene TRBJ2-5; TRBD2 agrees at 11 bases. CDR1 is SSHAT, CDR2 FNYEAQ, per germline (reference sequence). This CDR3 comprises 16 residues. The CDR3 nucleotides read TGTGCTAGCAGCCTAGTAGGGACTAGCGGCCAAGAGACCCAGTACTTC. Its protein product is CASSLVGTSGQETQYF.

This sequence joins TRBV6-5 and TRBJ1-1; 9 bases match TRBD1. After removal of 7 bases from V and 5 bases from J, the junction contained 8 bases not matched to a gene. The CDR3 length is 14 residues. Germline V lookup: CDR1 MNHEY, CDR2 SVGAGI. CDR3 sequence: CASNLQGARTEAFF. CDR3 bases: TGTGCCAGCAATTTACAGGGGGCGCGAACTGAAGCTTTCTTT.

V usage is TRBV2 and J usage is TRBJ1-4; D unresolved. With 6 bases removed from V and 4 bases from J, the gap between germline ends came to 6 bases. The CDR3 has 12 residues. Germline lookup yields CDR1 SNHLY and CDR2 FYNNEI. The CDR3 DNA reads as TGTGCCAGCAGGGAGGGTAATGAAAAACTGTTTTTT. Amino acids: CASREGNEKLFF.

The genes are TRBV7-2 and TRBJ2-1; 9 bases align to TRBD1. Germline assignment: CDR1 SGHTA and CDR2 FQGNSA. J lost 4 bases, V lost 8 bases, and 3 bases had no gene match. There are 13 residues in the CDR3. The CDR3 protein is CASGTGLYNEQFF. DNA for the CDR3: TGTGCCAGCGGGACAGGGCTATACAATGAGCAGTTCTTC.

The chain carries TRBV11-2 and TRBJ1-2; D unclear. Deletions cut 1 base from V and 4 bases from J, with 10 bases between. Germline V gene lookup returns CDR1 SGHAT and CDR2 FQNNGV. The CDR3 runs 14 residues. The CDR3 coding sequence is TGTGCCAGCAGCTTAGCCGGGGTCCTCTATGGCTACACCTTC. Its protein is CASSLAGVLYGYTF.

The chain employs TRBV25-1 and TRBJ1-2; a weak D match, TRBD1 (5 bases). The V and J ends lost 4 bases and 8 bases respectively, with 17 bases between them. This CDR3 region has 14 residues. In germline, CDR1 is MGHDK, CDR2 SYGVNS. CDR3 DNA: TGTGCCAGCAGTGGGACACTTAGCACGAGGGGCTACACCTTC. Translated, it gives CASSGTLSTRGYTF.

V usage is TRBV4-2 and J usage is TRBJ2-1; 13 bases agree with TRBD2. The CDR3 covers 17 residues. Unmatched junction bases numbered 6, after V lost 3 bases and J lost 4 bases. CDR1 and CDR2 from the germline V gene are LGHNA and YNFKEQ. DNA of the CDR3: TGTGCCAGCAGCCATTCCACTAGCGGGGGGGGATACAATGAGCAGTTCTTC. Translated, it gives CASSHSTSGGGYNEQFF.

CDR3 sequence reads: CASSLSGEIHEQFF. In DNA, the CDR3 is TGTGCCAGCAGCCTCAGCGGGGAAATTCATGAGCAGTTCTTC. The chain recombines TRBV3-1 (or the pseudogene TRBV3-2) with TRBJ2-1; 7 nucleotides match TRBD2. Trimming cost V 4 bases and J 8 bases; bases outside gene matches: 8. The CDR3 sequence is 14 residues long. Germline V gene sequence: CDR1 LGHDT, CDR2 YNNKEL (reference sequence).

The chain recombines TRBV7-3 with TRBJ1-6; TRBD1 aligns across 9 bases. With V trimmed by 3 bases and J by 5 bases, 2 bases remained unmatched. Germline V gene data show CDR1 as SGHTA and CDR2 as FQGTGA. The CDR3 runs to 15 residues. CDR3 amino acids: CASSLGQGHNSPLHF. The CDR3 DNA reads as TGTGCCAGCAGCTTGGGACAGGGTCATAATTCACCCCTCCACTTT.

The J gene is TRBJ2-7, the V gene TRBV19, with 9 bases fitting TRBD1. The CDR3 sequence is 13 residues long. CDR1 and CDR2 from the germline V gene are LNHDA and SQIVND (reference sequence). J lost 5 bases, V lost 6 bases, and 5 bases had no gene match. The DNA of the CDR3 is TGTGCCAGTAGCATGGACAGGGGCGACGAGCAGTACTTC. It yields the protein CASSMDRGDEQYF.

There are many counts of this clone. The chain joins TRBV6-5 to TRBJ1-5, with a weak D call TRBD1 (6 bases). Germline CDR1 reads MNHEY; CDR2 reads SVGAGI. The CDR3 has 14 residues. The V end was cut by 8 bases, the J end by 4 bases, with 15 bases between. The CDR3 loop reads CASGPWGRNQPQHF. The DNA for the CDR3 is TGTGCCAGCGGCCCGTGGGGGCGGAATCAGCCCCAGCATTTT.

This chain joins TRBV11-3 and TRBJ1-4; no definite D call. The ends were cut back, 1 base at V and 6 bases at J, with 9 bases in the middle. CDR1 and CDR2 from the germline V gene are SGHNT and YENEEA. The CDR3 covers 14 residues. CDR3 loop: CASSLATSDEKLFF. CDR3 nucleotide sequence: TGTGCCAGCAGCTTAGCTACGTCCGATGAAAAACTGTTTTTT.

This clone was seen more than once but under ten times. The V and J genes are TRBV7-2 and TRBJ1-1; no reliable D call. The CDR3 spans 16 residues. The V end was cut by 1 base, the J end by 0 bases, with 12 bases between. Per germline, CDR1 SGHTA and CDR2 FQGNSA. The CDR3, as DNA: TGTGCCAGCAGCTTAGTATCGGTGATCATGAACACTGAAGCTTTCTTT. This codes for CASSLVSVIMNTEAFF.

J is TRBJ2-7 and V is TRBV2; 11 bases fit TRBD2. This CDR3 has 17 amino acids. Germline V gene data show CDR1 as SNHLY and CDR2 as FYNNEI. Trimming cost V 7 bases and J 1 base; bases outside gene matches: 12. The CDR3 sequence: CASTPTGTSGHSYEQYF. CDR3 in DNA: TGTGCCAGCACTCCAACCGGGACTAGCGGACATTCCTACGAGCAGTACTTC.

This chain connects TRBV7-2 to TRBJ2-1, with 8 nucleotides matching TRBD2. This CDR3 is 16 amino acids long. V shed 4 bases, J shed 3 bases, and the junction held 8 bases outside the gene matches. CDR1 and CDR2 from the germline V gene are SGHTA and FQGNSA. The CDR3 reads CASSSRAGVVYNEQFF. The CDR3 coding sequence is TGTGCCAGCAGCTCTAGAGCGGGAGTGGTCTACAATGAGCAGTTCTTC.

The chain couples TRBV12-3 or TRBV12-4 to TRBJ1-1; TRBD1 matches 7 bases. V lost 5 bases and J lost 4; bases outside the gene matches: 1. The CDR3 has 12 amino acids. Written as DNA, the CDR3 is TGTGCCAGCAGTAGGACAGGCACTGAAGCTTTCTTT. It yields the protein CASSRTGTEAFF.

This clone has a single count. This chain joins TRBV24-1 and TRBJ2-1; 13 bases are a match to TRBD2. This CDR3 contains 17 residues. Germline V gives CDR1 KGHDR, CDR2 SFDVKD. V lost 5 bases to trimming and J lost 6 bases; unmatched junction nucleotides: 9. The CDR3 loop reads CATSVLAGGQATNEQFF. The CDR3 DNA sequence: TGTGCCACCAGTGTACTAGCGGGAGGGCAAGCAACCAATGAGCAGTTCTTC.

The genes are TRBV28 and TRBJ1-2; D gene unclear. This CDR3 has 13 residues. Trimming stripped 5 bases from V and 2 bases from J, with 9 bases between. From germline, CDR1 is MDHEN and CDR2 SYDVKM. The CDR3 region is CASSPPRNYGYTF. The CDR3 DNA follows: TGTGCCAGCAGTCCCCCCCGGAACTATGGCTACACCTTC.

The rearrangement joins TRBV24-1 to TRBJ2-2; maybe TRBD2 (6 bases). The CDR3 consists of 15 residues. CDR1 and CDR2 from the germline V gene are KGHDR and SFDVKD. The V end was cut by 4 bases, the J end by 5 bases, with 13 bases between. For the CDR3, the DNA is TGTGCCACCAGTGACCCGGGACTGCCGACCGGGGAGCTGTTTTTT. This gives the protein CATSDPGLPTGELFF.

This clone has a handful of counts. The CDR3 sequence is CASSPRAGRYEQYF. The CDR3 bases are TGTGCCAGCAGCCCGCGGGCGGGGCGCTACGAGCAGTACTTC. This rearrangement joins TRBV14 to TRBJ2-7; a possible D gene is TRBD2 (6 bases). The CDR3 length is 14 residues. V dropped 4 bases and J dropped 3 bases, with 13 bases sitting between them. Germline CDR1 reads SGHDN; CDR2 reads FVKESK.

The rearrangement uses TRBV11-2 and TRBJ2-7; no clear D gene. The germline gives CDR1 SGHAT, CDR2 FQNNGV. The CDR3 extends over 17 amino acids. V lost 3 bases and J 0 bases, leaving 18 bases between the germline ends. As DNA, the CDR3 is TGTGCCAGCAGCTTTATAATCAGTTCCATCCCCTCCTACGAGCAGTACTTC. This encodes CASSFIISSIPSYEQYF.

The rearrangement links TRBV24-1 to TRBJ2-1, with TRBD2 matching over 8 bases. Germline V gene data show CDR1 as KGHDR and CDR2 as SFDVKD. V dropped 9 bases and J dropped 6; count of bases not matched to a gene: 12. CDR3 length equals 15 residues. The CDR3 sequence: CATGPGLVSSNEQFF. CDR3 DNA: TGTGCCACCGGACCGGGACTAGTGTCTTCCAATGAGCAGTTCTTC.

In DNA, the CDR3 is TGCGCCAGCAGCTTGGTTCTAGCGGAGATGGACACCGGGGAGCTGTTTTTT. Translated: CASSLVLAEMDTGELFF. V usage is TRBV5-1 and J usage is TRBJ2-2; 7 bases align to TRBD2. The CDR3 covers 17 residues. V shed 0 bases, J shed 3 bases, and the junction held 8 bases outside the gene matches. Germline lookup yields CDR1 SGHRS and CDR2 YFSETQ.

Here the CDR3 DNA reads TGCGCCAGCAGTGAGTCTGGGGGGAGGACTGAAGCTTTCTTT. It translates to CASSESGGRTEAFF. The rearrangement uses TRBV10-1 and TRBJ1-1; D is perhaps TRBD1 (5 bases). CDR1 is WNHNN, CDR2 SYGVQD, per germline (reference sequence). This CDR3 spans 14 amino acids. V shed 0 bases and J shed 5 bases, with 10 bases lying between them.

The chain joins TRBV18 to TRBJ1-5, with 8 bases identical to TRBD1. The CDR3 contains 14 residues. The germline gives CDR1 KGHSH, CDR2 LQKENI. The V gene end was trimmed by 6 bases and the J gene end by 6 bases; junction bases not matched to a gene: 7. CDR3 sequence: CASSLQGVFQPQHF. The CDR3 nucleotides read TGTGCCAGCTCGTTACAGGGGGTGTTTCAGCCCCAGCATTTT. The full variable domain, completed using reference TRBV18 and TRBJ1-5, is NAGVMQNPRHLVRRRGQEARLRCSPMKGHSHVYWYRQLPEEGLKFMVYLQKENIIDESGMPKERFSAEFPKEGPSILRIQQVVRGDSAAYFCASSLQGVFQPQHFGDGTRLSIL.

The J gene is TRBJ1-1, the V gene TRBV27, with 7 bases aligning to TRBD1. J gave up 0 bases and V 9 bases, and 4 bases lay outside the gene matches. In germline, CDR1 is MNHEY, CDR2 SMNVEV (reference sequence). The CDR3 extends over 13 amino acids. The CDR3 DNA is TGTGCCAGTAAAGACAGGGTGAACACTGAAGCTTTCTTT. The encoded protein is CASKDRVNTEAFF.

This chain connects TRBV5-1 to TRBJ1-2; 7 bases fit TRBD1. Looked up from germline, CDR1 is SGHRS and CDR2 is YFSETQ. Unmatched junction bases numbered 15, after V lost 4 bases and J lost 6 bases. The CDR3 contains 16 residues. The CDR3 protein is CASSITPGGGLDGYTF. The CDR3, as DNA: TGCGCCAGCAGCATAACCCCGGGAGGGGGCTTGGATGGCTACACCTTC. Full variable domain (rest looked up from reference TRBV5-1 and TRBJ1-2): KAGVTQTPRYLIKTRGQQVTLSCSPISGHRSVSWYQQTPGQGLQFLFEYFSETQRNKGNFPGRFSGRQFSNSRSEMNVSTLELGDSALYLCASSITPGGGLDGYTFGSGTRLTVV.

The chain has TRBV5-6 and TRBJ1-1; 7 bases line up with TRBD1. The CDR3 is 15 residues long. The germline gives CDR1 SGHDT, CDR2 YYEEEE. The trim removed 1 base at V and 3 bases at J, leaving 6 bases unmatched. Written as DNA, the CDR3 is TGTGCCAGCAGCTTGTACCAGGGGGAGGACACTGAAGCTTTCTTT. Encoded protein: CASSLYQGEDTEAFF.